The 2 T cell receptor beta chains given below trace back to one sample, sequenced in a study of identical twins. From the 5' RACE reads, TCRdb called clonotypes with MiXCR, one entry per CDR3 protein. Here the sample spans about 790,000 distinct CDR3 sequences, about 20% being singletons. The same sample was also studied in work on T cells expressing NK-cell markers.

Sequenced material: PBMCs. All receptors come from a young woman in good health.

The CDR3 region has the DNA TGCAGCGGAAGAGGAACAGATACGCAGTATTTT. Its translation: CSGRGTDTQYF. The genes are TRBV29-1 and TRBJ2-3; no clear D gene. V lost 7 bases and J lost 3, with 8 bases in between. CDR3 length: 11 amino acids. Germline CDR1 is SQVTM and CDR2 is ANQGSEA.

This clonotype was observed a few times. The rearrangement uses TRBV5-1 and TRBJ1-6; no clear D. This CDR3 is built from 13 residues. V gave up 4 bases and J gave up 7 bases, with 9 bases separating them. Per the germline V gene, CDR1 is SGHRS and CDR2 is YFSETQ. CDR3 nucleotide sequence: TGCGCCAGCAGCCGGAGCGGCAATTCACCCCTCCACTTT. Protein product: CASSRSGNSPLHF.